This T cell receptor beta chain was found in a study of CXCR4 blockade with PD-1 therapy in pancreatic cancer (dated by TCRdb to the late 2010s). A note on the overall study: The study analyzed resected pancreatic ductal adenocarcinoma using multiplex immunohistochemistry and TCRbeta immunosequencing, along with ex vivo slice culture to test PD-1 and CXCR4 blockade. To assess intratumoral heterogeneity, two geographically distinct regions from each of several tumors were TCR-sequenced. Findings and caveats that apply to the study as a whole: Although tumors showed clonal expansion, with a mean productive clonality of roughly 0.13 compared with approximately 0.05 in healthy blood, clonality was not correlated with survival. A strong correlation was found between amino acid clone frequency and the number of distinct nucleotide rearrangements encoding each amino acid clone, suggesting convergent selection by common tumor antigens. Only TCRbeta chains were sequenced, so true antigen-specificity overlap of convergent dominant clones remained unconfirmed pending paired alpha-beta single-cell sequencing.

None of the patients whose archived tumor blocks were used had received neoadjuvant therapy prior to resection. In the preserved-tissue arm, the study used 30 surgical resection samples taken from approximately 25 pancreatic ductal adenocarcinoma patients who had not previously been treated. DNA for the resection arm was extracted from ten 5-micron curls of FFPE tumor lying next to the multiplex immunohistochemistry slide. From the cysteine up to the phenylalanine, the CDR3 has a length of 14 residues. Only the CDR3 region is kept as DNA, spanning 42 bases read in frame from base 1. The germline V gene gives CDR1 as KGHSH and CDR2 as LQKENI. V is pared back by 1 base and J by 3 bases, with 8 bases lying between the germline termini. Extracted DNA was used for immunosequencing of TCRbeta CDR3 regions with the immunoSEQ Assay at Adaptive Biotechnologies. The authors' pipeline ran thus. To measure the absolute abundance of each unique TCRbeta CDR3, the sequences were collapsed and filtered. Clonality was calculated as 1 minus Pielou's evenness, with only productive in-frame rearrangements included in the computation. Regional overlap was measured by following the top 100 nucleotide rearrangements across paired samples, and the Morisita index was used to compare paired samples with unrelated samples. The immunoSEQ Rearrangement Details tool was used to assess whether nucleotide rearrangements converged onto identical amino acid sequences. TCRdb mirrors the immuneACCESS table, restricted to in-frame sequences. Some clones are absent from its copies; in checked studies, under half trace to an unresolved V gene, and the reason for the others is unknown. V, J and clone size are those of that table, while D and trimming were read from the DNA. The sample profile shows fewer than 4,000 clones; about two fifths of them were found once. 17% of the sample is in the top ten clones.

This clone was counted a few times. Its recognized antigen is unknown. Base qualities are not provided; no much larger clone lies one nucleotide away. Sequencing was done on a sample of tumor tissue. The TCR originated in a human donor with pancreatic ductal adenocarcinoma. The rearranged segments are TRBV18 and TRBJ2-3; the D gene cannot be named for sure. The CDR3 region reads CASSPQGETDTQYF. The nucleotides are TGTGCCAGCTCACCACAGGGTGAGACAGATACGCAGTATTTT.